The 19 T cell receptor beta chains given below trace back to one sample, sequenced in a study of T cell changes during pregnancy in multiple sclerosis. Some clones are missing from TCRdb's copy, which holds only in-frame ones; the method was immunoSEQ multiplex PCR. The table lists some 70,000 clones, roughly nine tenths of them singletons. This material consisted of peripheral blood, taken in the third trimester of pregnancy. The receptors shown here come from a female donor with multiple sclerosis, enrolled in a pregnancy study.

This chain links TRBV19 with TRBJ1-5, with 9 bases lining up with TRBD1. V lost 2 bases, J lost 4 bases, and 9 bases stayed unmatched. This CDR3 has 17 amino acids. Germline V gene lookup returns CDR1 LNHDA and CDR2 SQIVND (reference sequence). The CDR3: CASSILVGTGRNQPQHF. CDR3 DNA sequence: TGTGCCAGTAGTATATTGGTTGGGACAGGGCGGAATCAGCCCCAGCATTTT.

This clone was seen once. The genes are TRBV4-3 and TRBJ2-1; 12 positions match TRBD2. Trimming removed 3 bases from V and 2 bases from J; junction bases left unmatched: 5. Germline V lookup: CDR1 LGHNA, CDR2 YSLEER. The CDR3 consists of 17 residues. In DNA, the CDR3 is TGCGCCAGCAGCCAGAGGACTAGCGGGGCCACCTACAATGAGCAGTTCTTC. This gives the protein CASSQRTSGATYNEQFF.

The V gene is TRBV18, the J gene TRBJ2-2; maybe TRBD2 (6 bases). Germline V gene lookup returns CDR1 KGHSH and CDR2 LQKENI. Trimming cost V 3 bases and J 3 bases, with 17 bases left between them. The CDR3 extends over 17 amino acids. This chain's CDR3 is CASSPAIPGTYTGELFF. CDR3 nucleotide sequence: TGTGCCAGCTCACCGGCTATTCCCGGGACTTACACCGGGGAGCTGTTTTTT.

The chain carries TRBV7-9 and TRBJ1-4, with D possibly being TRBD1 (5 bases). Germline V gives CDR1 SEHNR, CDR2 FQNEAQ (reference sequence). V dropped 2 bases and J dropped 3 bases, with 16 bases sitting between them. The length of the CDR3 is 17 residues. CDR3 amino acids: CASSLNRETASNEKLFF. CDR3 DNA: TGTGCCAGCAGCTTAAATCGGGAGACAGCTTCTAATGAAAAACTGTTTTTT. Supplemented by reference TRBV7-9 and TRBJ1-4, the full variable domain reads DTGVSQNPRHKITKRGQNVTFRCDPISEHNRLYWYRQTLGQGPEFLTYFQNEAQLEKSRLLSDRFSAERPKGSFSTLEIQRTEQGDSAMYLCASSLNRETASNEKLFFGSGTQLSVL.

The chain carries TRBV9 and TRBJ2-2; 7 nucleotides align to TRBD2. In germline, CDR1 is SGDLS, CDR2 YYNGEE. The CDR3 runs to 18 residues. The V segment lost 0 bases and the J segment 8 bases; nucleotides outside the gene matches: 16. The CDR3 DNA follows: TGTGCCAGCAGCGTAGTGCCTAGCGGAGGTACCGGTATAGGGGAGCTGTTTTTT. Amino acid sequence: CASSVVPSGGTGIGELFF.

The chain uses TRBV5-4 and TRBJ2-7; possibly TRBD1 for D (6 bases). V lost 0 bases and J lost 3, with 13 bases in between. The CDR3 consists of 15 residues. Germline loops: CDR1 SGHNT, CDR2 YYREEE (reference sequence). CDR3 loop: CASSLVGTNLYEQYF. The DNA for the CDR3 is TGTGCCAGCAGCTTGGTTGGGACAAACCTCTACGAGCAGTACTTC. Filled out from reference TRBV5-4 and TRBJ2-7, the complete variable domain reads ETGVTQSPTHLIKTRGQQVTLRCSSQSGHNTVSWYQQALGQGPQFIFQYYREEENGRGNFPPRFSGLQFPNYSSELNVNALELDDSALYLCASSLVGTNLYEQYFGPGTRLTVT.

The chain combines TRBV11-2 with TRBJ1-6; D might be TRBD1 (5 bases). This CDR3 is built from 17 residues. CDR1 is SGHAT, CDR2 FQNNGV, per germline. V lost 1 base and J 8 bases, leaving 18 bases between the germline ends. CDR3 region: CASSLVATQGGYSPLHF. The DNA of the CDR3 is TGTGCCAGCAGCTTAGTGGCTACGCAGGGTGGTTATTCACCCCTCCACTTT.

The chain carries TRBV4-1 and TRBJ1-2, with 7 bases identical to TRBD1. The CDR3 is 17 amino acids. Germline V gene sequence: CDR1 MGHRA, CDR2 YSYEKL. Trimming took 0 bases from V and 1 from J; bases not matched to a gene: 8. The CDR3 nucleotides are TGCGCCAGCAGCCAAGATCGTGGACAGGCTATTAACTATGGCTACACCTTC. Protein sequence: CASSQDRGQAINYGYTF.

The genes are TRBV5-1 and TRBJ1-5; weak D call: TRBD1 (6 bases). Germline CDR1 SGHRS, CDR2 YFSETQ. The CDR3 runs to 13 residues. With 4 bases removed from V and 6 bases from J, the gap between germline ends came to 11 bases. CDR3 bases: TGCGCCAGCAGCATACAGGGAGCTCAGCCCCAGCATTTT. It encodes CASSIQGAQPQHF. The full variable domain, its missing parts supplied by reference TRBV5-1 and TRBJ1-5, is KAGVTQTPRYLIKTRGQQVTLSCSPISGHRSVSWYQQTPGQGLQFLFEYFSETQRNKGNFPGRFSGRQFSNSRSEMNVSTLELGDSALYLCASSIQGAQPQHFGDGTRLSIL.

This chain uses TRBV19 with TRBJ1-2, with 8 bases lining up with TRBD1. Germline V gene lookup returns CDR1 LNHDA and CDR2 SQIVND (reference sequence). Trimming removed 10 bases from V and 8 bases from J; junction bases left unmatched: 12. CDR3 length equals 13 residues. CDR3 sequence (DNA): TGTGCCACCTTGGGGCAGGGGGCAGGCGGCTACACCTTC. Encoded protein: CATLGQGAGGYTF. The whole variable domain, remainder taken from reference TRBV19 and TRBJ1-2, is DGGITQSPKYLFRKEGQNVTLSCEQNLNHDAMYWYRQDPGQGLRLIYYSQIVNDFQKGDIAEGYSVSREKKESFPLTVTSAQKNPTAFYLCATLGQGAGGYTFGSGTRLTVV.

The rearrangement links TRBV29-1 to TRBJ2-1; perhaps TRBD2 as D (6 bases). V shed 4 bases and J shed 7 bases, with 14 bases lying between them. The CDR3 has 13 residues. Germline V gene lookup returns CDR1 SQVTM and CDR2 ANQGSEA. The CDR3 sequence: CSVVRASANEQFF. The CDR3 DNA is TGCAGCGTTGTAAGGGCTAGCGCTAATGAGCAGTTCTTC.

V and J are TRBV5-1 and TRBJ1-1; unclear D gene. Between the trimmed V and J ends, which lost 0 bases and 0 bases, there was a span of 6 bases. The germline gives CDR1 SGHRS, CDR2 YFSETQ. CDR3 length: 14 residues. The DNA for the CDR3 is TGCGCCAGCAGCTTGGCACAGATGAACACTGAAGCTTTCTTT. Protein product: CASSLAQMNTEAFF. Looking up the rest from reference TRBV5-1 and TRBJ1-1 gives the full variable domain: KAGVTQTPRYLIKTRGQQVTLSCSPISGHRSVSWYQQTPGQGLQFLFEYFSETQRNKGNFPGRFSGRQFSNSRSEMNVSTLELGDSALYLCASSLAQMNTEAFFGQGTRLTVV.

The chain uses TRBV6-5 and TRBJ2-7, with D perhaps TRBD1 (5 bases). Trimming took off 8 bases at V and 3 bases at J, with 20 bases between the two ends. The germline V gene encodes CDR1 MNHEY and CDR2 SVGAGI. This CDR3 region has 15 residues. CDR3 sequence reads: CASETNTGTYYEQYF. CDR3 coding DNA: TGTGCCAGCGAAACAAACACAGGTACTTACTACGAGCAGTACTTC.

This chain links TRBV6-5 with TRBJ2-3; TRBD1 agrees at 10 bases. V shed 0 bases and J 3 bases; nucleotides not matched to a gene: 0. CDR1 and CDR2 (germline): MNHEY, SVGAGI. This CDR3 contains 15 residues. The CDR3 nucleotides are TGTGCCAGCAGTTACTCGGGACAGGGGACAGATACGCAGTATTTT. Its translation: CASSYSGQGTDTQYF.

V gene TRBV19 combines with J gene TRBJ2-5, with 15 bases aligning to TRBD2. Germline lookup yields CDR1 LNHDA and CDR2 SQIVND (reference sequence). The CDR3 totals 14 residues. Trimming cost V 8 bases and J 5 bases; bases outside gene matches: 3. The DNA for the CDR3 is TGTGCCAGTCAGGGACTAGCGGGGGGTGAGACCCAGTACTTC. The encoded protein is CASQGLAGGETQYF.

The chain couples TRBV4-3 to TRBJ2-7; 10 nucleotides match TRBD2. Looked up from germline, CDR1 is LGHNA and CDR2 is YSLEER. The CDR3 is 18 residues long. V trimming: 0 bases; J trimming: 6 bases; junction bases outside the gene matches: 14. The CDR3 loop is CASSQDLPSGGGRVEQYF. CDR3 coding DNA: TGCGCCAGCAGCCAAGATCTCCCTAGCGGGGGCGGTAGGGTCGAGCAGTACTTC.

V gene TRBV7-8 combines with J gene TRBJ1-3, with a possible D match to TRBD1 (5 bases). The CDR3 is 14 amino acids. Between the trimmed V and J ends, which lost 3 bases and 5 bases, there was a span of 11 bases. The V gene's germline CDR1 is SGHVS and CDR2 FQNEAQ. The CDR3 sequence: CASSLEQGRNTIYF. The CDR3 DNA sequence: TGTGCCAGCAGCTTGGAGCAGGGCAGAAACACCATATATTTT.

The V and J genes are TRBV7-3 and TRBJ2-2; 7 bases are a match to TRBD1. This CDR3 is 17 amino acids long. V gave up 2 bases and J gave up 5 bases; unmatched junction bases: 11. Germline V gene sequence: CDR1 SGHTA, CDR2 FQGTGA. CDR3 DNA sequence: TGTGCCAGCAGCTTAGTAGGGGGCGCGTGGGGTACCGGGGAGCTGTTTTTT. Protein sequence: CASSLVGGAWGTGELFF.

The V and J genes are TRBV18 and TRBJ1-3; 8 nucleotides agree with TRBD1. Germline V gene sequence: CDR1 KGHSH, CDR2 LQKENI. The CDR3 totals 16 residues. Unmatched junction bases numbered 2, after V lost 0 bases and J lost 1 base. CDR3 sequence: CASSPPGTGSGNTIYF. CDR3 DNA: TGTGCCAGCTCACCACCCGGGACAGGATCTGGAAACACCATATATTTT.